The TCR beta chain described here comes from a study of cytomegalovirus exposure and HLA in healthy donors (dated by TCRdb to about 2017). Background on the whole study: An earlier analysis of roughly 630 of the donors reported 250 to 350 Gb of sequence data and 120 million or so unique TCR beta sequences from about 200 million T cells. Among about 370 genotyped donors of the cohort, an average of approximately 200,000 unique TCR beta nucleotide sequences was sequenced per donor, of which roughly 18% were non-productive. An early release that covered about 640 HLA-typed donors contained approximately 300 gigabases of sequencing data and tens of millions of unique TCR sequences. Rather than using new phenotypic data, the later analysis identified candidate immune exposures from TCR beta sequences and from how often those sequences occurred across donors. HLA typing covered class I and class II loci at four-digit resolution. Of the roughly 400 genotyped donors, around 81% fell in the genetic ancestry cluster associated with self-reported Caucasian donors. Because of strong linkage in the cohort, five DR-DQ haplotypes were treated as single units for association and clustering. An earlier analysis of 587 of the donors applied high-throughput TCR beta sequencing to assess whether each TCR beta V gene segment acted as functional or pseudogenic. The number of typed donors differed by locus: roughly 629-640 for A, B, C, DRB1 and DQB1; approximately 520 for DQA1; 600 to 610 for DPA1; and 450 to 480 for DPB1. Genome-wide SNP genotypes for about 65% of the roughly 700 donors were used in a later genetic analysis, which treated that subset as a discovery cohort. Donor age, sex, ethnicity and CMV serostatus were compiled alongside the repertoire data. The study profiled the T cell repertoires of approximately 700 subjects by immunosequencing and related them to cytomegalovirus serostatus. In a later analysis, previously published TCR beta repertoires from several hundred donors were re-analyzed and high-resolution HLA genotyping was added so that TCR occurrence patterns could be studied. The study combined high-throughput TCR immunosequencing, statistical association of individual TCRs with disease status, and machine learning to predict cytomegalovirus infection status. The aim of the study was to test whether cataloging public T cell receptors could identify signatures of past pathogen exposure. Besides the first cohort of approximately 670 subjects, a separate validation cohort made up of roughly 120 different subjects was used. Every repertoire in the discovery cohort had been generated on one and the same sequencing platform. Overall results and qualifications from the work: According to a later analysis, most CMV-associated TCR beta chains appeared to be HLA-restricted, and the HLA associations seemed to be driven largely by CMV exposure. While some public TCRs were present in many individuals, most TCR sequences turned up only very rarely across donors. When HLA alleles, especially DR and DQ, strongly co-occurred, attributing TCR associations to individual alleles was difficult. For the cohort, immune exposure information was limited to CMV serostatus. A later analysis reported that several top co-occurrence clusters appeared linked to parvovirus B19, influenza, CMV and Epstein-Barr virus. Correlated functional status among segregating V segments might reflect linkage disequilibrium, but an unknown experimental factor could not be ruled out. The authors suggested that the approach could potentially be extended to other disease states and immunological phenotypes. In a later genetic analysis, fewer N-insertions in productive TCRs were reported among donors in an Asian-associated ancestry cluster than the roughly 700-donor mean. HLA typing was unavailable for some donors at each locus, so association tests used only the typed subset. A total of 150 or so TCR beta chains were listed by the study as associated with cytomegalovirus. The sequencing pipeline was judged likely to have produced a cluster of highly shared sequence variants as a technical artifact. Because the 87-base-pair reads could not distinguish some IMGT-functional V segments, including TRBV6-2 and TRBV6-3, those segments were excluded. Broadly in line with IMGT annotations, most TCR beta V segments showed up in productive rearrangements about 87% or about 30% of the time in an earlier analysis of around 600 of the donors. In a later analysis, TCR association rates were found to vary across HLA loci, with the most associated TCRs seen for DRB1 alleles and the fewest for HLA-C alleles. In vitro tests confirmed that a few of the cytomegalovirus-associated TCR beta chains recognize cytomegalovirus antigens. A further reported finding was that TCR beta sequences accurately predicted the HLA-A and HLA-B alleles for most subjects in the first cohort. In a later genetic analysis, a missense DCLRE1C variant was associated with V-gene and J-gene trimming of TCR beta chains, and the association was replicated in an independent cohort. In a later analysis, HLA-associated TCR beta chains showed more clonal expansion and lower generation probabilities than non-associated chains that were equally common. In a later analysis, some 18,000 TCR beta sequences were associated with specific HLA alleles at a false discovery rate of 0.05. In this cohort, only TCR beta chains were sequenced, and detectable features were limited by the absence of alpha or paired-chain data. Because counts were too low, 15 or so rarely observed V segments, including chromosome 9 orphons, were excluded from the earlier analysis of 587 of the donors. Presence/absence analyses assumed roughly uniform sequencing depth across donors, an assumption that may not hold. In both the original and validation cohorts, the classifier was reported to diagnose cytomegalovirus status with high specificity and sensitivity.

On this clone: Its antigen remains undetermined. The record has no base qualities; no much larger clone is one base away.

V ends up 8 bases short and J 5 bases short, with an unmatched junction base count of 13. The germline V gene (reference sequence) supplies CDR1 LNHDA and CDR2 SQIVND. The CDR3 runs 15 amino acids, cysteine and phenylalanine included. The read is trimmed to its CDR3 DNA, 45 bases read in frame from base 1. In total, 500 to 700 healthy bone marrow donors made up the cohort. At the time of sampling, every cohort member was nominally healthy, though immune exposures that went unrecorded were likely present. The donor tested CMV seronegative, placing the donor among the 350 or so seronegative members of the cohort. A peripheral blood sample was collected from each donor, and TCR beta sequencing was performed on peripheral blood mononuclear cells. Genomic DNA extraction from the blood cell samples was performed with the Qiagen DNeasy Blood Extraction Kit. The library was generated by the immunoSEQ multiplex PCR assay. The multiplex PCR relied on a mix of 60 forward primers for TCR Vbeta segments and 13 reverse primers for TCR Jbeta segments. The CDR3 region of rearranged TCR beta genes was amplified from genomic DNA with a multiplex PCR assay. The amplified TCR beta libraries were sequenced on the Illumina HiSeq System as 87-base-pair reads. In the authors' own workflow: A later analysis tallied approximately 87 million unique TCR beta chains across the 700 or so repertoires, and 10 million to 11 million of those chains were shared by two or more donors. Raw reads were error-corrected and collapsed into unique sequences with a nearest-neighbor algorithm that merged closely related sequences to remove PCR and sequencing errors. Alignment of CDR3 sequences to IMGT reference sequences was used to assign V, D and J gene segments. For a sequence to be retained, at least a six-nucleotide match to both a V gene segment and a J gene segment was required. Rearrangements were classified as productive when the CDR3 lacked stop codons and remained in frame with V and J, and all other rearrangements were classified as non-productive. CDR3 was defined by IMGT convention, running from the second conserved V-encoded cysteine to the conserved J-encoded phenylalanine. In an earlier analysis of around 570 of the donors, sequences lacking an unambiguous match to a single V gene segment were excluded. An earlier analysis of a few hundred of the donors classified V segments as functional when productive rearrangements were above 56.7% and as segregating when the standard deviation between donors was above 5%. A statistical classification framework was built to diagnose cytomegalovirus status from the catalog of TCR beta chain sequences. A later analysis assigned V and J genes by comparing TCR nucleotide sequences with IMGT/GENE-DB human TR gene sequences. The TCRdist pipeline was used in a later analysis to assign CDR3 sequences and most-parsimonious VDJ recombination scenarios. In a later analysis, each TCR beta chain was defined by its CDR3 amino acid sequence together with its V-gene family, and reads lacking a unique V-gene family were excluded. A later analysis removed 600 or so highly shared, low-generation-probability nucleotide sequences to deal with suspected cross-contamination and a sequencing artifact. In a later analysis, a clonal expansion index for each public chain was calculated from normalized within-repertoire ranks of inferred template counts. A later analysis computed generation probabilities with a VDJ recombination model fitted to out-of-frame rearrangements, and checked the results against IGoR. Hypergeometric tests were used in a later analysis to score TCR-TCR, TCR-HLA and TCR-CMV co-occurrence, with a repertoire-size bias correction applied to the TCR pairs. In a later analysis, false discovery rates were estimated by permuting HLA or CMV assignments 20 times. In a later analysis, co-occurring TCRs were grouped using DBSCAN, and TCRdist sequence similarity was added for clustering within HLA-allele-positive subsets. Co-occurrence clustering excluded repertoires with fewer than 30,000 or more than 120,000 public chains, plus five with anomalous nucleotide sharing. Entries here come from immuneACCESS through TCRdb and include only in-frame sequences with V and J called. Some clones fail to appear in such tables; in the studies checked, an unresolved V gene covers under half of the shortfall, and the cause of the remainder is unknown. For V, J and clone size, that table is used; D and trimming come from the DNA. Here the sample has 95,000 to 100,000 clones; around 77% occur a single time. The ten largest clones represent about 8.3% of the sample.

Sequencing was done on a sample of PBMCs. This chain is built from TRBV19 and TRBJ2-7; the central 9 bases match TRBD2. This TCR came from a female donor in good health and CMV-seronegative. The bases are TGTGCCAGTGGTTATAGCGGGAGTAAGAAGCACGAGCAGTACTTC. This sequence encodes CASGYSGSKKHEQYF. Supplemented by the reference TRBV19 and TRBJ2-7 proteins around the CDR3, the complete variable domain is DGGITQSPKYLFRKEGQNVTLSCEQNLNHDAMYWYRQDPGQGLRLIYYSQIVNDFQKGDIAEGYSVSREKKESFPLTVTSAQKNPTAFYLCASGYSGSKKHEQYFGPGTRLTVT.